This entry features one T cell receptor (beta chain) sequence. As yet, its antigen is unknown. The V segment lost 6 bases and the J segment 0 bases; nucleotides outside the gene matches: 9. This CDR3 has 18 residues. Germline loops: CDR1 DFQATT, CDR2 SNEGSKA (reference sequence). As to treatment: roughly ten-day PBMC culture with coronavirus spike peptide pools or control peptides (ViraFEST assay). The sample is drawn from a study of vaccination and CD4 T cells after COVID-19. Cultured CD4+ T-cell DNA underwent Oncomine TCR Beta short-read sequencing. TCRdb re-analysed the PCR reads in MiXCR, keeping a single row per CDR3 protein. The data contain approximately 26,000 distinct CDR3 sequences, roughly 40% of them singletons.

The genes are TRBV20-1 and TRBJ2-1; 15 positions agree with TRBD2. This TCR derives from a human donor who had recovered from COVID-19. Sequencing was done on a sample of CD4+ T cells from blood, cultured in vitro. As DNA, the CDR3 is TGCAGTGCCGGCGGGACTAGCGGGGGGTCGTTCTCCTACAATGAGCAGTTCTTC. Protein product: CSAGGTSGGSFSYNEQFF.